The 10 T cell receptor beta chains below all came from one sample that was sequenced in a study of T cell repertoires in ileal Crohn's disease. Profiled with immunoSEQ multiplex PCR; TCRdb holds only in-frame clones, not every one. The sample holds about 16,000 clones, about 92% seen once. Noted time point: inflamed ileum from the surgical specimen. Sample: ileal tissue. These receptors were obtained from an adult with Crohn's disease.

The rearrangement links TRBV7-3 to TRBJ2-3; 7 positions agree with TRBD1. Germline assignment: CDR1 SGHTA and CDR2 FQGTGA. This CDR3 spans 15 amino acids. With V trimmed by 5 bases and J by 1 base, 6 bases remained unmatched. CDR3 amino acids: CASSMTGYRTDTQYF. The DNA of the CDR3 is TGTGCCAGCAGCATGACAGGGTATCGCACAGATACGCAGTATTTT.

This chain connects TRBV5-1 to TRBJ2-7; a weak D match, TRBD1 (6 bases). The germline V gene has CDR1 SGHRS and CDR2 YFSETQ. This CDR3 has 13 amino acids. V was cut by 7 bases and J by 4 bases, with 15 bases left in between. The CDR3 DNA is TGCGCCAGCCAAGGACAGCTTGCTTACGAGCAGTACTTC. This sequence encodes CASQGQLAYEQYF.

The chain uses TRBV5-6 and TRBJ2-1; TRBD2 matches 7 bases. Looked up from germline, CDR1 is SGHDT and CDR2 is YYEEEE. This CDR3 region has 15 residues. J gave up 1 base and V 2 bases, and 3 bases lay outside the gene matches. Written as DNA, the CDR3 is TGTGCCAGCAGCTTTGGCGGGGGTTCCTACAATGAGCAGTTCTTC. Translating gives CASSFGGGSYNEQFF.

The chain joins TRBV5-4 to TRBJ2-2; no reliable D call. The germline CDR1 and CDR2 sequences are SGHNT and YYREEE (reference sequence). V lost 4 bases and J lost 7, with 8 bases in between. The CDR3 totals 12 residues. The chain's CDR3 is CASSPHGGELFF. CDR3 sequence (DNA): TGTGCCAGCAGCCCGCACGGCGGGGAGCTGTTTTTT.

This clone has only one observation. The J gene is TRBJ1-1, the V gene TRBV6-1, with a weak D call TRBD1 (5 bases). Germline values: CDR1 MNHNS, CDR2 SASEGT. CDR3 length: 14 residues. The ends were cut back, 1 base at V and 11 bases at J, with 17 bases in the middle. The CDR3 DNA sequence: TGTGCCAGCAGTGAAGGGGGACCAGAAATAGGGGCTTTCTTT. Its translation is CASSEGGPEIGAFF.

This clone has a single count. V gene TRBV7-6 combines with J gene TRBJ1-6, with no clear D. The CDR3 is made up of 15 amino acids. CDR1 SGHVS and CDR2 FNYEAQ come from the germline V gene. V lost 4 bases and J 9 bases, leaving 16 bases between the germline ends. The CDR3 region has the DNA TGTGCCAGCAGCTCCCTCGAGGGTAATGGTTCACCCCTCCACTTT. Protein sequence: CASSSLEGNGSPLHF.

Note on this clone: The junction and the germline gene differ at one end; a read error may be behind it. The V and J genes are TRBV7-7 and TRBJ2-5; D tentatively reads TRBD1 or TRBD2 (6 bases each). The germline V gene has CDR1 SSHAT and CDR2 FNYEAQ (reference sequence). The CDR3 extends over 15 amino acids. The CDR3 spells CASSFKGGSQETQYF. CDR3 DNA: TGTGCTAGCAGCTTTAAGGGGGGAAGCCAAGAGACCCAGTACTTC.

The chain has TRBV19 and TRBJ1-1; D unclear. The germline gives CDR1 LNHDA, CDR2 SQIVND (reference sequence). The CDR3 is 11 residues long. V lost 7 bases and J lost 0, with 3 bases in between. CDR3 residues: CASKLNTEAFF. The CDR3 nucleotides are TGTGCCAGTAAACTGAACACTGAAGCTTTCTTT. The full variable domain, its missing parts supplied by reference TRBV19 and TRBJ1-1, is DGGITQSPKYLFRKEGQNVTLSCEQNLNHDAMYWYRQDPGQGLRLIYYSQIVNDFQKGDIAEGYSVSREKKESFPLTVTSAQKNPTAFYLCASKLNTEAFFGQGTRLTVV.

J is TRBJ2-6 and V is TRBV30; D uncertain. CDR3 length: 17 amino acids. In germline, CDR1 is GTSNPN, CDR2 SVGIG (reference sequence). V lost 6 bases, J lost 0 bases, and 18 bases lay in between. Written as DNA, the CDR3 is TGTGCCTGCCCCCCCTGGGTCCCAAGCTCTGGGGCCAACGTCCTGACTTTC. Protein: CACPPWVPSSGANVLTF.

The V gene is TRBV5-1, the J gene TRBJ2-5, with 15 bases that match TRBD2. Germline CDR1 and CDR2: SGHRS and YFSETQ. V dropped 4 bases and J dropped 5; count of bases not matched to a gene: 3. This CDR3 spans 15 amino acids. The DNA for the CDR3 is TGCGCCAGCAGCCATGGGACTAGCGGGGGGGAGACCCAGTACTTC. Residues: CASSHGTSGGETQYF.